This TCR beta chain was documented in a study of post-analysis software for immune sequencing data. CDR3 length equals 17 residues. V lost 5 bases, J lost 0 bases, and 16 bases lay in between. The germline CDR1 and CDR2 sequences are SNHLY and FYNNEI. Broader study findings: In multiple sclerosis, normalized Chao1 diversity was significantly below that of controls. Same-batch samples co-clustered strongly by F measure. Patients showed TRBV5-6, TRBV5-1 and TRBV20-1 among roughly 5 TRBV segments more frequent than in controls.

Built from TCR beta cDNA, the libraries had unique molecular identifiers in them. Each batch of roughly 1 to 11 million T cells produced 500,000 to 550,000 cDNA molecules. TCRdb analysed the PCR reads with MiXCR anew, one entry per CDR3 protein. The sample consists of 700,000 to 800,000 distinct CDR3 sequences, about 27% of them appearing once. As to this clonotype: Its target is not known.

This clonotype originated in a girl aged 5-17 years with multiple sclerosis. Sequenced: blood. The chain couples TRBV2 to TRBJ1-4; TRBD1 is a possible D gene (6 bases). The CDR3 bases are TGTGCCAGCAGTCCTAATACAGGGATCGCAACTAATGAAAAACTGTTTTTT. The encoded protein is CASSPNTGIATNEKLFF. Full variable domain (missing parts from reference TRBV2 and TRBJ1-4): EPEVTQTPSHQVTQMGQEVILRCVPISNHLYFYWYRQILGQKVEFLVSFYNNEISEKSEIFDDQFSVERPDGSNFTLKIRSTKLEDSAMYFCASSPNTGIATNEKLFFGSGTQLSVL.